A single sample is the source of the 8 T cell receptor beta chains below, sequenced in a study of blood T cell repertoires in COVID-19. TCRdb's table, derived via immunoSEQ multiplex PCR, lists solely in-frame clones and lacks some. Here the sample spans about 110,000 clones, about nine tenths being singletons. The material sequenced was peripheral blood. The receptors were gathered from a man aged 35-49 years with acute or convalescent COVID-19.

V is TRBV5-4 and J is TRBJ2-7; D not certain. The CDR3 covers 13 residues. Germline V gene lookup returns CDR1 SGHNT and CDR2 YYREEE (reference sequence). V shed 6 bases and J shed 3 bases, with 13 bases lying between them. In DNA form, the CDR3 reads TGTGCCAGCACCCTAGACCTTATCTACGAGCAGTACTTC. Protein sequence: CASTLDLIYEQYF. Full variable domain (missing parts from reference TRBV5-4 and TRBJ2-7): ETGVTQSPTHLIKTRGQQVTLRCSSQSGHNTVSWYQQALGQGPQFIFQYYREEENGRGNFPPRFSGLQFPNYSSELNVNALELDDSALYLCASTLDLIYEQYFGPGTRLTVT.

The rearrangement uses TRBV30 and TRBJ2-5; D remains unclear. Germline-derived CDR1 and CDR2 are GTSNPN and SVGIG (reference sequence). V was pared by 1 base and J by 3 bases, with 15 bases between. This CDR3 spans 15 amino acids. CDR3 bases: TGTGCCTGGAGTGGGTTGTCGGGTCGCGAAGAGACCCAGTACTTC. Translated: CAWSGLSGREETQYF. Drawing the rest from reference TRBV30 and TRBJ2-5, the complete variable domain is SQTIHQWPATLVQPVGSPLSLECTVEGTSNPNLYWYRQAAGRGLQLLFYSVGIGQISSEVPQNLSASRPQDRQFILSSKKLLLSDSGFYLCAWSGLSGREETQYFGPGTRLLVL.

The CDR3 sequence is CAISRDSNYGYTF. CDR3 in DNA: TGTGCCATCAGCAGGGACAGTAACTATGGCTACACCTTC. The gene calls are TRBV10-3 and TRBJ1-2; 7 bases fit TRBD1. The V gene's germline CDR1 is ENHRY and CDR2 SYGVKD. V was clipped by 6 bases and J by 1 base; unmatched bases: 2. The CDR3 spans 13 residues.

This clone was seen a handful of times. The chain carries TRBV19 and TRBJ1-4, with TRBD1 matching 7 bases. Looked up from germline, CDR1 is LNHDA and CDR2 is SQIVND (reference sequence). V gave up 5 bases and J gave up 6 bases; unmatched junction bases: 9. The CDR3 contains 15 residues. CDR3 DNA: TGTGCCAGTAGTTCCGAACGGACAGGAGATGAAAAACTGTTTTTT. Translated, it gives CASSSERTGDEKLFF.

J is TRBJ2-1 and V is TRBV5-1, with TRBD2 matching over 14 bases. The CDR3 has 17 amino acids. CDR1 SGHRS and CDR2 YFSETQ come from the germline V gene. Trimming cost V 2 bases and J 6 bases; bases outside gene matches: 7. The CDR3: CASSFGTSGGSVNEQFF. In DNA form, the CDR3 reads TGCGCCAGCAGCTTCGGGACTAGCGGGGGCTCTGTCAATGAGCAGTTCTTC.

The CDR3 reads CASATGRNTEAFF. The CDR3 DNA follows: TGTGCCAGTGCGACAGGCCGGAACACTGAAGCTTTCTTT. The genes are TRBV2 and TRBJ1-1; perhaps TRBD1 as D (6 bases). The V gene's germline CDR1 is SNHLY and CDR2 FYNNEI. The V end lost 9 bases, the J end lost 1 base, and 12 bases lay between the germline ends. The CDR3 spans 13 residues.

This clone appeared a few times. This chain uses TRBV25-1 with TRBJ1-2; D gene ambiguous. Germline V gene sequence: CDR1 MGHDK, CDR2 SYGVNS. Trimming left V 4 bases short and J 8 bases short, with 11 bases between. This CDR3 has 12 residues. The CDR3 is CASSAHLGGYTF. CDR3 DNA sequence: TGTGCCAGCAGTGCCCACTTGGGCGGCTACACCTTC.

This clone has just a few counts. V and J are TRBV15 and TRBJ1-6; 8 nucleotides align to TRBD1. From germline, CDR1 is LNHNV and CDR2 YYDKDF (reference sequence). The CDR3 has 17 amino acids. The V and J ends lost 0 bases and 6 bases, in that order; junction bases with no gene match: 7. CDR3 nucleotides: TGTGCCACCAGCAGAGATCCCCTCACAGGGGGTAATTCACCCCTCCACTTT. This codes for CATSRDPLTGGNSPLHF.